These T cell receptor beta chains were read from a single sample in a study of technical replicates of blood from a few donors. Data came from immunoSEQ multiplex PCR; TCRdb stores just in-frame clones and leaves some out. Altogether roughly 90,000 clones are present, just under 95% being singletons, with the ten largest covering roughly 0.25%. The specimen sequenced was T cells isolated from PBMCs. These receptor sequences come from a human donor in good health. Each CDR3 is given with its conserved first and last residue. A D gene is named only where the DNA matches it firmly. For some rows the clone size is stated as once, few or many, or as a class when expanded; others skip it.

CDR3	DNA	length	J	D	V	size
CATGHTTNEKLFF	TGTGCCACCGGACATACGACGAATGAAAAACTGTTTTTT	13	TRBJ1-4	NA	TRBV10-3	NA
CSVYARDREAFF	TGCAGCGTCTACGCGAGGGACAGAGAAGCTTTCTTT	12	TRBJ1-1	TRBD1	TRBV29-1	NA
CASSLTGGYDEQYF	TGTGCCAGCAGCTTGACAGGGGGATATGATGAGCAGTACTTC	14	TRBJ2-7	TRBD1	TRBV7-2	NA
CASSAPGQGDSYEQYF	TGTGCCAGCAGCGCTCCGGGACAGGGTGACTCTTACGAGCAGTACTTC	16	TRBJ2-7	TRBD1	TRBV7-2	once
CSVSEVYEQYF	TGCAGTGTGTCGGAGGTTTACGAGCAGTACTTC	11	TRBJ2-7	NA	TRBV20-1	NA
CAGQPRDYGYTF	TGTGCTGGACAGCCTCGGGACTATGGCTACACCTTC	12	TRBJ1-2	NA	TRBV30	once
CASSLERFTGELFF	TGTGCCAGCAGCTTAGAGAGGTTCACCGGGGAGCTGTTTTTT	14	TRBJ2-2	NA	TRBV7-2	NA
CASSLWTSEADTQYF	TGTGCCAGCAGTCTATGGACTAGCGAGGCAGATACGCAGTATTTT	15	TRBJ2-3	TRBD2	TRBV6-1	NA
CASSLGRGTANTEAFF	TGTGCCAGCAGCTTAGGGCGCGGGACAGCGAACACTGAAGCTTTCTTT	16	TRBJ1-1	TRBD1	TRBV7-9	NA
CASSLTGQYSNQPQHF	TGTGCCAGCAGCTTGACGGGACAGTATAGCAATCAGCCCCAGCATTTT	16	TRBJ1-5	TRBD1	TRBV5-6	NA
CASSRDRDNTGELFF	TGTGCCAGCAGCCGGGACAGGGATAACACCGGGGAGCTGTTTTTT	15	TRBJ2-2	TRBD1	TRBV14	NA
CASSEIHPGMTGTYEQYF	TGTGCCAGCAGTGAAATCCACCCCGGTATGACAGGGACCTACGAGCAGTACTTC	18	TRBJ2-7	TRBD1	TRBV25-1	once
CASSLLGQGDEQFF	TGCGCCAGCAGCTTGTTGGGACAGGGCGATGAGCAGTTCTTC	14	TRBJ2-1	TRBD1	TRBV5-1	NA
CASSESRQNTEAFF	TGCGCCAGCAGTGAGTCCAGACAAAACACTGAAGCTTTCTTT	14	TRBJ1-1	NA	TRBV10-2	few
CASRRESSYNSPLHF	TGTGCCAGCAGACGGGAGAGCTCCTATAATTCACCCCTCCACTTT	15	TRBJ1-6	NA	TRBV6-5	NA
CASSQSRGFDNEKLFF	TGTGCCAGCAGCCAATCCAGGGGGTTCGATAATGAAAAACTGTTTTTT	16	TRBJ1-4	TRBD1	TRBV7-9	NA
CASRYGTQETQYF	TGTGCCAGCAGGTACGGGACTCAAGAGACCCAGTACTTC	13	TRBJ2-5	NA	TRBV28	NA
CASSLGQGGYEKLFF	TGTGCCAGCAGCTTAGGACAGGGGGGGTATGAAAAACTGTTTTTT	15	TRBJ1-4	TRBD1	TRBV13	NA
CAISESILAGGREETQYF	TGTGCCATCAGTGAGTCGATATTAGCGGGAGGAAGAGAAGAGACCCAGTACTTC	18	TRBJ2-5	TRBD2	TRBV10-3	NA
CASSRTIRSYNEQFF	TGTGCCAGCAGTCGTACTATCCGCTCCTACAATGAGCAGTTCTTC	15	TRBJ2-1	NA	TRBV6-5	NA
CASSVGLGQGRGNTIYF	TGTGCCAGCAGCGTAGGACTGGGACAGGGTAGAGGAAACACCATATATTTT	17	TRBJ1-3	TRBD1	TRBV9	NA
CASGRAMRDRSYNEQFF	TGTGCCAGCGGCCGAGCGATGCGGGATAGGTCTTACAATGAGCAGTTCTTC	17	TRBJ2-1	NA	TRBV6-4	NA
CASSATTGTGLNDLSF	TGTGCCAGCAGCGCAACAACCGGGACAGGCCTTAATGATCTATCCTTT	16	TRBJ1-1	TRBD1	TRBV9	NA
CASSLPQSGRPCEQYF	TGTGCCAGCAGTTTACCACAGTCGGGGAGACCCTGCGAGCAGTACTTC	16	TRBJ2-7	NA	TRBV28	NA
CASSLDQASGYNEQFF	TGTGCCAGCAGCTTAGATCAGGCTAGCGGATACAATGAGCAGTTCTTC	16	TRBJ2-1	TRBD2	TRBV11-3	NA
CASSPSGTSGGGSYNEQFF	TGTGCCAGTAGTCCCAGCGGGACTAGCGGGGGGGGGTCCTACAATGAGCAGTTCTTC	19	TRBJ2-1	TRBD2	TRBV19	NA
CASSLKGSVEGADTQYF	TGTGCCAGCAGCTTAAAGGGTAGCGTGGAGGGAGCAGATACGCAGTATTTT	17	TRBJ2-3	NA	TRBV13	NA
CASSLGLAHYTGELFF	TGTGCCAGCAGCTTGGGGCTAGCGCATTACACCGGGGAGCTGTTTTTT	16	TRBJ2-2	NA	TRBV5-4	NA
CASSLGGRNQPQHF	TGTGCCAGCAGCTTAGGGGGCCGCAATCAGCCCCAGCATTTT	14	TRBJ1-5	NA	TRBV7-9	NA
CASRDTLWETQYF	TGTGCCAGCAGAGACACCCTATGGGAGACCCAGTACTTC	13	TRBJ2-5	NA	TRBV6-5	NA
CASSSGTVTNEQFF	TGTGCCAGCAGTTCCGGGACAGTAACTAATGAGCAGTTCTTC	14	TRBJ2-1	TRBD1	TRBV6-5	NA
CATSRVYDSGTEAFF	TGTGCCACCAGCAGAGTATACGACAGTGGCACTGAAGCTTTCTTT	15	TRBJ1-1	NA	TRBV15	NA
CASSGTVNQPQHF	TGTGCCAGCTCCGGGACAGTTAATCAGCCCCAGCATTTT	13	TRBJ1-5	TRBD1	TRBV7-9	NA
CASSPVTGYGGELFF	TGTGCCAGCTCACCAGTCACAGGGTATGGCGGGGAGCTGTTTTTT	15	TRBJ2-2	NA	TRBV18	NA
CASSFAGGYGYTF	TGTGCCAGCAGCTTCGCAGGGGGCTATGGCTACACCTTC	13	TRBJ1-2	TRBD1	TRBV7-6	NA
CASIRGTGADTQYF	TGTGCCAGCATCAGGGGGACGGGTGCAGATACGCAGTATTTT	14	TRBJ2-3	TRBD1	TRBV2	NA
CASRPQGGGTDTQYF	TGTGCCAGCAGGCCACAGGGGGGAGGCACAGATACGCAGTATTTT	15	TRBJ2-3	TRBD1	TRBV5-4	NA
CASSIRSGQGPPLYGYTF	TGTGCCAGTAGTATAAGGTCGGGACAGGGTCCCCCCCTCTATGGCTACACCTTC	18	TRBJ1-2	TRBD1	TRBV19	NA
CASSIVRGMANQPQHF	TGTGCCAGTAGTATAGTTCGAGGGATGGCCAATCAGCCCCAGCATTTT	16	TRBJ1-5	NA	TRBV19	NA
CASSPHPTSGRETQYF	TGTGCCAGCAGCCCCCACCCGACTAGCGGGCGAGAGACCCAGTACTTC	16	TRBJ2-5	TRBD2	TRBV7-2	NA
CAWTVGGTDTQYF	TGTGCCTGGACAGTTGGAGGCACAGATACGCAGTATTTT	13	TRBJ2-3	NA	TRBV30	NA
CATSRDPRATDTQYF	TGTGCCACCAGCAGAGATCCCAGGGCCACAGATACGCAGTATTTT	15	TRBJ2-3	NA	TRBV15	NA
CASSLALAGVTGELFF	TGTGCCAGCAGCTTAGCGCTAGCGGGGGTGACCGGGGAGCTGTTTTTT	16	TRBJ2-2	TRBD2	TRBV7-9	NA
CASSTGQAREKLFF	TGTGCCAGCAGTACGGGACAGGCTCGCGAAAAACTGTTTTTT	14	TRBJ1-4	TRBD1	TRBV27	few
CASSRGASGGAGYEQYF	TGTGCCAGCAGCCGGGGGGCTAGCGGGGGGGCGGGCTACGAGCAGTACTTC	17	TRBJ2-7	TRBD2	TRBV5-4	NA
CASSPPRGEAGLSYEQYF	TGTGCCAGCAGTCCCCCGAGAGGGGAAGCGGGACTCTCCTACGAGCAGTACTTC	18	TRBJ2-7	TRBD2	TRBV28	NA
CASSLAGGNQPQHF	TGCGCCAGCAGCTTGGCAGGGGGTAATCAGCCCCAGCATTTT	14	TRBJ1-5	TRBD1	TRBV5-1	once
CASSRGSNQPQHF	TGTGCCAGCAGCAGGGGTAGCAATCAGCCCCAGCATTTT	13	TRBJ1-5	NA	TRBV28	NA
CAWRFPGTGELFF	TGTGCCTGGAGGTTTCCGGGCACCGGGGAGCTGTTTTTT	13	TRBJ2-2	NA	TRBV30	NA
CASSNLRTGSPPDTQYF	TGTGCCAGTAGTAACCTTCGGACAGGGTCCCCCCCAGATACGCAGTATTTT	17	TRBJ2-3	TRBD1	TRBV19	NA
CAISRGRENYEQYF	TGTGCCATCTCGAGGGGGCGGGAAAACTACGAGCAGTACTTC	14	TRBJ2-7	NA	TRBV10-3	NA
CASSLSGTAVYEQYF	TGTGCCAGCAGTTTGTCTGGGACAGCCGTTTACGAGCAGTACTTC	15	TRBJ2-7	TRBD1	TRBV27	once
CASSPQSLGQQETQYF	TGTGCCAGCTCTCCGCAAAGCCTGGGACAGCAAGAGACCCAGTACTTC	16	TRBJ2-5	TRBD1	TRBV18	NA
CASSDQDSVLNQPQHF	TGTGCCAGCAGTGATCAGGATTCCGTACTCAATCAGCCCCAGCATTTT	16	TRBJ1-5	NA	TRBV2	NA